A single TCR beta chain is shown here with its context. What it recognizes is unknown. This entry comes from a study of blood T cells in healthy people across ages. Then a second PCR, running about 6 to 12 cycles, was carried out with a sample-barcoded 5' primer and a J-beta primer mix. TCRdb reanalysed the 5' RACE reads using MiXCR and keeps one entry per CDR3 protein. The sample holds roughly 1 million distinct CDR3 sequences; 20% to 25% are singletons and the top ten take 0.65% to 0.75%. Germline assignment: CDR1 SQVTM and CDR2 ANQGSEA. There are 11 residues in the CDR3. V lost 8 bases, J lost 7 bases, and 13 bases lay in between. Regarding the study as a whole: Among T cells, TCR beta diversity per million cells dropped roughly linearly as age rose.

These data were likewise used in another study, on T cells of mothers and their children. That paper adds: A primer called M1S, used in the second PCR, added sample barcodes and 2-4 random nucleotides. No clone of persistent microchimeric T cells was detected.

This sequence originates from a girl aged 2 to 10 in good health. Input material: blood. This chain joins TRBV29-1 and TRBJ2-3; D call uncertain. DNA of the CDR3: TGCAGCACTGGGAACCCGAATACGCAGTATTTT. Translating gives CSTGNPNTQYF.